This record covers a single T cell receptor beta chain. The data were obtained in a study of T cells expressing NK-cell markers. The CDR3 has 16 amino acids. The V gene's germline CDR1 is SGHRS and CDR2 YFSETQ. The TCR beta cDNA came from 5'RACE template switching with UMIs. TCRdb reprocessed the 5' RACE reads and keeps a single row for each CDR3 protein, giving no DNA. Recorded for this sample: 450,000 to 600,000 distinct CDR3 sequences. The J gene is TRBJ2-3, the V gene TRBV5-1. The sequenced sample was blood T cells: a sorted CD56 or NKG2C T cell subset, CD4+ or CD8+ T cells, or bulk PBMC T cells (not recorded which). This TCR derives from a man aged 18-30 years in good health. CDR3 protein: CASSLAVLTGTDTQYF.